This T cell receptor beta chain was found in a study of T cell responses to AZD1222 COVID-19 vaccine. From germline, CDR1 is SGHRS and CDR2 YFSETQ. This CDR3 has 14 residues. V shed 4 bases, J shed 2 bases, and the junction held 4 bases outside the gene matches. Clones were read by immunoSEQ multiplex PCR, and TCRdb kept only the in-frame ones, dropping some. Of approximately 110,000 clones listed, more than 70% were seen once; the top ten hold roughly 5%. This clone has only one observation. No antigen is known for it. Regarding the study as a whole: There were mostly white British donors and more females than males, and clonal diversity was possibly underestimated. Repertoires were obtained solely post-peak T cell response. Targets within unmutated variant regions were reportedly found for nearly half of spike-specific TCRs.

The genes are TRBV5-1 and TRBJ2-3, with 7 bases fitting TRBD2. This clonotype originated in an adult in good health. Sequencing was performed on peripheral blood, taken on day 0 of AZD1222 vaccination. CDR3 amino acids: CASSLSGDTDTQYF. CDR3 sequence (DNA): TGCGCCAGCAGCCTAAGCGGGGACACAGATACGCAGTATTTT.